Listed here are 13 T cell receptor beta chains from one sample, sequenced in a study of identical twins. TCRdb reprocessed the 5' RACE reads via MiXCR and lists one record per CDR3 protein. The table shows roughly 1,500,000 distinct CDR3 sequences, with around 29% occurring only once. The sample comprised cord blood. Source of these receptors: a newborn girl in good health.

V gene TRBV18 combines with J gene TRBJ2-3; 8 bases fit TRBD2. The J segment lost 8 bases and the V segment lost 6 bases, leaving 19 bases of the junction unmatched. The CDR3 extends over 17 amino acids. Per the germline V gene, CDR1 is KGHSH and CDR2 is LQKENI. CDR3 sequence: CASSFTRLAGLRSTQYF. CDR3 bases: TGTGCCAGCTCCTTCACGAGGCTAGCGGGCCTCCGGAGTACGCAGTATTTT. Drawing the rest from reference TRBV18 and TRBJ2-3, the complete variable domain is NAGVMQNPRHLVRRRGQEARLRCSPMKGHSHVYWYRQLPEEGLKFMVYLQKENIIDESGMPKERFSAEFPKEGPSILRIQQVVRGDSAAYFCASSFTRLAGLRSTQYFGPGTRLTVL.

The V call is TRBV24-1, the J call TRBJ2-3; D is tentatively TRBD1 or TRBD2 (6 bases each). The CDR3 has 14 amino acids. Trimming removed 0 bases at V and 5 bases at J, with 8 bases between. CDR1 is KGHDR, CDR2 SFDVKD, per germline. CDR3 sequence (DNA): TGTGCCACCAGTGATTTGGGGGGGCTAGATACGCAGTATTTT. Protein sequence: CATSDLGGLDTQYF.

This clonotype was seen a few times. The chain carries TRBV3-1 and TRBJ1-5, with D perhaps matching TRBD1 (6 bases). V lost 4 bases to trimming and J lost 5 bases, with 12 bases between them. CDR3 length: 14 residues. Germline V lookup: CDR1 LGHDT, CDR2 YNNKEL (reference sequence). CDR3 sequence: CASSRLGGDQPQHF. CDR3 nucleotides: TGTGCCAGCAGCCGATTAGGGGGGGATCAGCCCCAGCATTTT.

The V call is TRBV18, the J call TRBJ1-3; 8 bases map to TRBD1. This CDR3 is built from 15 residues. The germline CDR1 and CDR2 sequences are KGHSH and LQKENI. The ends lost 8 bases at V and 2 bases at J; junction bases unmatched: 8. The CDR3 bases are TGTGCCAGCCGTGATGGACAGGGCCCTGGAAACACCATATATTTT. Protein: CASRDGQGPGNTIYF.

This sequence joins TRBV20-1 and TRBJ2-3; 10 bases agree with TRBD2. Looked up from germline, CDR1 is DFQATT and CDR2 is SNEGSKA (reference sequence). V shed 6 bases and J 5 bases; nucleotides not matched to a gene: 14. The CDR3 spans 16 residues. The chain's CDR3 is CSARALAGETLDTQYF. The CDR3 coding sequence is TGCAGTGCCCGAGCCCTAGCGGGAGAGACCTTAGATACGCAGTATTTT.

The chain's CDR3 is CATPTHQPQHF. The CDR3, as DNA: TGTGCCACCCCTACCCATCAGCCCCAGCATTTT. The chain recombines TRBV24-1 with TRBJ1-5; D gene ambiguous. CDR3 length equals 11 residues. V was pared by 9 bases and J by 5 bases, with 7 bases between. Germline V lookup: CDR1 KGHDR, CDR2 SFDVKD.

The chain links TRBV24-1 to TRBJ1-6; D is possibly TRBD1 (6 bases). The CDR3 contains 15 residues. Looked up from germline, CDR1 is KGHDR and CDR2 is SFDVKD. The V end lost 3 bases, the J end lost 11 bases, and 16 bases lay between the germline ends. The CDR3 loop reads CATSDGGPDLPPLHF. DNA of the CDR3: TGTGCCACCAGTGATGGGGGCCCAGATCTGCCACCCCTCCACTTT.

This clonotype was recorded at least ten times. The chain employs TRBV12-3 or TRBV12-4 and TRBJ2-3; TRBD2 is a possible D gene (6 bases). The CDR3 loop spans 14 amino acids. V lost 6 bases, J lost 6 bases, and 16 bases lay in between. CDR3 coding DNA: TGTGCCAGCAGCGGACTACCCGTCGACGATACGCAGTATTTT. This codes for CASSGLPVDDTQYF.

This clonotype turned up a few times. The CDR3 bases are TGTGCCATCAGTGAGTCCCTGAGGTTGGCCAAGCGGGAGGTATCCTACGAGCAGTACTTC. Translated, it gives CAISESLRLAKREVSYEQYF. The chain is built from TRBV10-3 and TRBJ2-7, with TRBD2 identical over 9 bases. The germline V gene encodes CDR1 ENHRY and CDR2 SYGVKD. The CDR3 loop spans 20 amino acids. V was clipped by 0 bases and J by 1 base; unmatched bases: 16.

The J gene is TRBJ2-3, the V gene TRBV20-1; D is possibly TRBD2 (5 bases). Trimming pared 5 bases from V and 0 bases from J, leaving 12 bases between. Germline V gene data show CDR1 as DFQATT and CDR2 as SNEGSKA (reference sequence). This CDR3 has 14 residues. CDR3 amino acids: CSAGRTSSTDTQYF. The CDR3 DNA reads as TGCAGTGCTGGGCGGACTTCTAGCACAGATACGCAGTATTTT.

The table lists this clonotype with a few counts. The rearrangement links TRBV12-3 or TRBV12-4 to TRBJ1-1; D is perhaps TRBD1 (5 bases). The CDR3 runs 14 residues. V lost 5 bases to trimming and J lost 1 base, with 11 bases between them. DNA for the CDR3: TGTGCCAGCAGTCCTAGCGACAGGAACACTGAAGCTTTCTTT. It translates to CASSPSDRNTEAFF.

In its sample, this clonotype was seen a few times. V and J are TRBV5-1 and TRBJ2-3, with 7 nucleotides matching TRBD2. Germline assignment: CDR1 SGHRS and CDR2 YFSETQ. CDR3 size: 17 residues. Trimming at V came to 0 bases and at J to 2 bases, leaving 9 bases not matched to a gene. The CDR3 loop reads CASSLATSSGPTDTQYF. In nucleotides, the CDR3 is TGCGCCAGCAGCTTGGCCACGTCTAGCGGTCCCACAGATACGCAGTATTTT.

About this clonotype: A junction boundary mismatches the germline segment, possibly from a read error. CDR3 DNA sequence: TGTGCCAGCGGGGGACCCCGCTCCTACAATGGGCAGTTCTTC. Translated: CASGGPRSYNGQFF. V usage is TRBV11-1 and J usage is TRBJ2-1, with D perhaps given as TRBD1 or TRBD2 (5 bases each). The V gene's germline CDR1 is SGHAT and CDR2 FQDESV (reference sequence). The CDR3 contains 14 residues.